The sequence of this T cell receptor beta chain was determined in a study of blood T cells in healthy people across ages. V shed 0 bases and J shed 5 bases, with 13 bases lying between them. The CDR3 length is 14 residues. CDR1 and CDR2 from the germline V gene are DFQATT and SNEGSKA (reference sequence). Alongside a J-beta primer mix, a sample-barcoded 5' primer served in a second PCR lasting about 7 to 12 cycles. Each CDR3 protein is one row after TCRdb ran MiXCR on the 5' RACE reads. The table has hundreds of thousands of distinct CDR3 sequences, more than 40% seen once; the top ten hold approximately 19%. Whole-study results and caveats: A strong correlation was seen between TCR beta diversity and naive T cell percentage.

About this clonotype: Its specificity is not known.

The sequence came from a man aged 55 to 70 in good health. Sample: blood. The rearrangement links TRBV20-1 to TRBJ1-2; TRBD1 might be the D (6 bases). The CDR3 region is CSARDHRDEYGYTF. The CDR3 region has the DNA TGCAGTGCTAGAGATCACAGGGATGAATATGGCTACACCTTC.